One sample yielded the 24 T cell receptor beta chains listed below, sequenced in a study of T-cell memory formation after mild COVID-19. A single record per CDR3 protein comes from TCRdb applying MiXCR to the 5' RACE reads. Of fewer than 400,000 distinct CDR3 sequences in the sample, about a sixth are singletons; the top ten hold around a fifth. The sequenced sample was PBMCs or a T cell subset sorted from them (not recorded which). All receptors derive from a young man who had mild COVID-19 (a few samples of this study predate the infection). Cell type and time point are not known.

The chain links TRBV9 to TRBJ2-3, with D possibly being TRBD1 (5 bases). This CDR3 comprises 15 residues. Trimming cost V 0 bases and J 2 bases, with 10 bases left between them. The germline CDR1 and CDR2 sequences are SGDLS and YYNGEE. The CDR3 sequence is CASSVEGRDTDTQYF. The DNA for the CDR3 is TGTGCCAGCAGCGTAGAGGGCAGGGACACAGATACGCAGTATTTT.

The table lists this clonotype with a few counts. The V call is TRBV20-1, the J call TRBJ2-4; 7 bases line up with TRBD1. The CDR3 extends over 13 amino acids. Germline-derived CDR1 and CDR2 are DFQATT and SNEGSKA (reference sequence). J gave up 7 bases and V 5 bases, and 8 bases lay outside the gene matches. The DNA for the CDR3 is TGCAGTGCTTCTCTGACAGGGACGAACATTCAGTACTTC. Amino acid sequence: CSASLTGTNIQYF.

The genes are TRBV12-3 or TRBV12-4 and TRBJ2-1, with D possibly TRBD2 on 8 matching bases. The CDR3 has 14 residues. The V end lost 3 bases, the J end lost 6 bases, and 12 bases lay between the germline ends. The chain's CDR3 is CASSLRGDSNEQFF. CDR3 nucleotides: TGTGCCAGCAGTTTGCGGGGGGACAGCAATGAGCAGTTCTTC.

This chain links TRBV12-3 or TRBV12-4 with TRBJ1-4, with D possibly matching TRBD1 (5 bases). Trimming shortened V by 8 bases and J by 8 bases, and 15 bases separated the two germline ends. The length of the CDR3 is 13 residues. The chain's CDR3 is CASCPLGREKLFF. The CDR3 DNA reads TGTGCCAGCTGCCCCCTGGGGCGGGAAAAACTGTTTTTT.

V and J are TRBV5-1 and TRBJ1-1; D remains unclear. Trimming removed 2 bases from V and 0 bases from J, with 8 bases in between. Germline assignment: CDR1 SGHRS and CDR2 YFSETQ. CDR3 length: 14 amino acids. In nucleotides, the CDR3 is TGCGCCAGCAGCTTATCGGATATGAACACTGAAGCTTTCTTT. Residues: CASSLSDMNTEAFF. Combining the CDR3 with reference TRBV5-1 and TRBJ1-1 gives the whole variable domain KAGVTQTPRYLIKTRGQQVTLSCSPISGHRSVSWYQQTPGQGLQFLFEYFSETQRNKGNFPGRFSGRQFSNSRSEMNVSTLELGDSALYLCASSLSDMNTEAFFGQGTRLTVV.

The rearrangement joins TRBV7-8 to TRBJ1-5, with TRBD1 matching 8 bases. Germline V lookup: CDR1 SGHVS, CDR2 FQNEAQ. The CDR3 is 14 amino acids. The V gene end was trimmed by 5 bases and the J gene end by 6 bases; junction bases not matched to a gene: 6. The chain's CDR3 is CASSTDRVGQPQHF. As DNA, the CDR3 is TGTGCCAGCAGCACGGACAGGGTCGGTCAGCCCCAGCATTTT.

This clonotype occurred a few times. The V and J genes are TRBV12-3 or TRBV12-4 and TRBJ1-1; 7 bases match TRBD1. The CDR3 length is 14 residues. V shed 6 bases, J shed 4 bases, and the junction held 8 bases outside the gene matches. The CDR3 spells CASRFNRGGTEAFF. The CDR3 nucleotides read TGTGCCAGCAGGTTCAACAGGGGAGGCACTGAAGCTTTCTTT.

The rearrangement uses TRBV7-9 and TRBJ2-5; D is ambiguous. Looked up from germline, CDR1 is SEHNR and CDR2 is FQNEAQ (reference sequence). The CDR3 extends over 15 amino acids. Trimming cost V 5 bases and J 1 base, with 14 bases left between them. The CDR3 protein is CASSPRTGIQETQYF. CDR3 nucleotides: TGTGCCAGCAGCCCGCGGACCGGTATCCAAGAGACCCAGTACTTC.

The sample holds a few counts of this clonotype. The chain combines TRBV12-3 or TRBV12-4 with TRBJ1-1, with TRBD1 matching 7 bases. This CDR3 contains 15 residues. The V segment lost 0 bases and the J segment 4 bases; nucleotides outside the gene matches: 5. Here the CDR3 reads CASSLADRDSTEAFF. CDR3 sequence (DNA): TGTGCCAGCAGTTTAGCGGACCGGGACAGCACTGAAGCTTTCTTT.

This clonotype came up a few times. The chain combines TRBV5-4 with TRBJ2-3, with 9 bases matching TRBD2. Germline V gene data show CDR1 as SGHNT and CDR2 as YYREEE (reference sequence). With 4 bases clipped from V and 4 bases from J, the junction kept 10 bases outside the gene matches. The CDR3 spans 16 residues. CDR3 region: CASSLVGSGGADTQYF. The CDR3 bases are TGTGCCAGCAGCCTGGTGGGTAGCGGGGGAGCAGATACGCAGTATTTT.

This clonotype showed up just a few times. The gene calls are TRBV10-2 and TRBJ1-1; weak D call: TRBD1 (5 bases). Germline CDR1 reads WSHSY; CDR2 reads SAAADI. V gave up 6 bases and J gave up 6 bases, with 17 bases separating them. The CDR3 is 14 residues long. In DNA form, the CDR3 reads TGCGCCAGCAGCCCGGGGGGAGCTGTAGCTGAAGCTTTCTTT. Translating it yields CASSPGGAVAEAFF.

About this clonotype: A read error is possible here, since a much larger clone lies one base away. This chain links TRBV11-2 with TRBJ1-1, with 9 bases fitting TRBD1. The V and J ends lost 8 bases and 4 bases, in that order; junction bases with no gene match: 5. This CDR3 region has 13 residues. CDR1 and CDR2 from the germline V gene are SGHAT and FQNNGV. Here the CDR3 DNA reads TGTGCCAGCTTCGGACAGGGGAGCACTGAAGCTTTCTTT. It is translated as CASFGQGSTEAFF.

This chain links TRBV7-2 with TRBJ2-2; 11 bases line up with TRBD2. Per the germline V gene, CDR1 is SGHTA and CDR2 is FQGNSA. Unmatched junction bases numbered 10, after V lost 5 bases and J lost 8 bases. The length of the CDR3 is 16 residues. DNA of the CDR3: TGTGCCAGCAGCGGCAGACTAGCGGGGTTAGCGGGGGAGCTGTTTTTT. Protein product: CASSGRLAGLAGELFF.

The rearrangement uses TRBV12-3 or TRBV12-4 and TRBJ1-2; tentative D call: TRBD1 (5 bases). The CDR3 totals 17 residues. The germline V and J ends were trimmed by 1 base and 0 bases, with 15 bases remaining between them. DNA of the CDR3: TGTGCCAGCAGTTTAGGCGGCAGGGCCTTAGCTAACTATGGCTACACCTTC. This translates into CASSLGGRALANYGYTF.

This clonotype was recorded a few times. The V and J genes are TRBV12-3 or TRBV12-4 and TRBJ1-5; D may be TRBD1 (5 bases). Trimming cost V 3 bases and J 0 bases, with 15 bases left between them. The CDR3 sequence is 17 residues long. CDR3 residues: CASSFGIGDHSNQPQHF. For the CDR3, the DNA is TGTGCCAGCAGTTTTGGTATCGGGGACCATAGCAATCAGCCCCAGCATTTT.

This sequence joins TRBV6-5 and TRBJ1-3; D not certain. Germline V gene sequence: CDR1 MNHEY, CDR2 SVGAGI. This CDR3 has 16 residues. The V and J ends lost 0 bases and 2 bases respectively, with 11 bases between them. CDR3 sequence: CASSYSAARAGNTIYF. The CDR3 region has the DNA TGTGCCAGCAGTTACTCCGCGGCCCGCGCTGGAAACACCATATATTTT.

This clonotype was found a few times. This sequence joins TRBV4-1 and TRBJ1-1; weak D call: TRBD1 (5 bases). Germline V lookup: CDR1 MGHRA, CDR2 YSYEKL. This CDR3 is 14 amino acids long. The V gene lost 3 bases and the J gene lost 1 base, with 9 bases spanning the gap. CDR3 loop: CASSQPTENTEAFF. CDR3 coding DNA: TGCGCCAGCAGCCAGCCGACAGAGAACACTGAAGCTTTCTTT.

CDR3 nucleotide sequence: TGCGCCAGCAGCGTGGACGGACTGAACACTGAAGCTTTCTTT. Its protein is CASSVDGLNTEAFF. The genes are TRBV5-1 and TRBJ1-1; D is unresolved. This CDR3 is 14 amino acids long. Germline CDR1 SGHRS, CDR2 YFSETQ. V gave up 4 bases and J gave up 0 bases, with 10 bases separating them.

In this sample, this clonotype turned up a few times. This rearrangement joins TRBV28 to TRBJ1-6, with a tentative D call TRBD1 (5 bases). Germline CDR1 and CDR2: MDHEN and SYDVKM. This CDR3 has 14 residues. V was cut by 7 bases and J by 9 bases, with 16 bases left in between. CDR3 loop: CASKTGQGSSPLHF. CDR3 sequence (DNA): TGTGCCAGCAAGACGGGGCAGGGCTCTTCACCCCTCCACTTT. The full variable domain, in which reference TRBV28 and TRBJ1-6 provide the parts outside the CDR3, is DVKVTQSSRYLVKRTGEKVFLECVQDMDHENMFWYRQDPGLGLRLIYFSYDVKMKEKGDIPEGYSVSREKKERFSLILESASTNQTSMYLCASKTGQGSSPLHFGNGTRLTVT.

The chain carries TRBV29-1 and TRBJ2-3; D not resolved. The CDR3 covers 14 residues. Germline CDR1 reads SQVTM; CDR2 reads ANQGSEA. The ends were cut back, 4 bases at V and 0 bases at J, with 11 bases in the middle. CDR3 protein: CSVALWPSTDTQYF. The CDR3 DNA sequence: TGCAGCGTTGCGCTTTGGCCGAGCACAGATACGCAGTATTTT.

The V and J genes are TRBV4-2 and TRBJ2-2; 10 bases are a match to TRBD1. Germline CDR1 LGHNA, CDR2 YNFKEQ. The CDR3 length is 14 residues. V shed 8 bases, J shed 0 bases, and the junction held 0 bases outside the gene matches. The CDR3 DNA is TGTGCCAGCGGACAGGGGGCGAACACCGGGGAGCTGTTTTTT. This gives the protein CASGQGANTGELFF.

This clonotype was observed a few times. The chain carries TRBV4-2 and TRBJ2-3, with 7 bases aligning to TRBD2. The CDR3 consists of 17 residues. In germline, CDR1 is LGHNA, CDR2 YNFKEQ. V lost 3 bases and J lost 5; bases outside the gene matches: 14. This chain's CDR3 is CASSHPLGRGNIDTQYF. The CDR3 nucleotides are TGTGCCAGCAGCCACCCCCTCGGGCGGGGGAACATAGATACGCAGTATTTT.

The V gene is TRBV5-3, the J gene TRBJ2-7; D is perhaps TRBD2 (5 bases). TRBV5-3 is an ORF; its function is uncertain. V dropped 2 bases and J dropped 4 bases, with 25 bases sitting between them. CDR3 length: 18 amino acids. The CDR3 DNA is TGTGCCAGAAGCTTTGGTCGGGCGGAGATCCAACGGGGTTACGAGCAGTACGTC. It is translated as CARSFGRAEIQRGYEQYV.

V usage is TRBV29-1 and J usage is TRBJ2-3; 7 nucleotides align to TRBD1. Germline V CDR1 and CDR2: SQVTM, ANQGSEA. The trim removed 6 bases at V and 2 bases at J, leaving 11 bases unmatched. The CDR3 is made up of 15 amino acids. CDR3 coding DNA: TGCAGCGTCGATACTCAACAGGGGACCACAGATACGCAGTATTTT. Protein product: CSVDTQQGTTDTQYF.